A selection of T cell receptor beta chains follows, all from one sample in a study of response to subunit inactivated influenza vaccine. Each CDR3 protein is one row after TCRdb ran MiXCR on the RT-PCR reads. The table lists under 200,000 distinct CDR3 sequences, around 10% of them singletons, with around 35% in the top ten. This material consisted of CD8+ T cells sorted from PBMCs, taken less than 30 months after vaccination. These receptors were obtained from a man aged 45 to 75 who received an inactivated influenza vaccine. The conserved cysteine and the conserved F or W are not part of the CDR3 here. The listing skips clone size in some rows; elsewhere it reads once, few, many or a size class.

clone size	V gene	J gene	CDR3 protein
.	TRBV3-1	TRBJ2-4	ASSQVWTGGTIQY
few	TRBV5-1	TRBJ2-2	ASSFSTGQSTGELF
few	TRBV28	TRBJ2-1	ASRPLGGSPYNEQF
few	TRBV24-1	TRBJ2-1	ATVGGSAYNEQF
few	TRBV9	TRBJ2-1	ASSHWTGGNEQF
.	TRBV7-2	TRBJ1-2	ASAGAGYT
.	TRBV4-1	TRBJ1-4	ASSQAQGTLNEMGLF
.	TRBV20-1	TRBJ2-7	SARGGQAAYEQY
few	TRBV24-1	TRBJ2-1	ATSDSRLAGGHYNEQF
.	TRBV12-3/TRBV12-4	TRBJ1-1	ASSPQGEGTEAF
many	TRBV25-1	TRBJ2-5	ASSILGETQY
.	TRBV28	TRBJ2-2	ASSLRGGSNTGELF
many	TRBV24-1	TRBJ2-1	ATSDRGYNEQF
few	TRBV15	TRBJ1-1	ATSRRKGTEAF
.	TRBV12-3/TRBV12-4	TRBJ2-5	ASSFSWEETQY
.	TRBV5-6	TRBJ2-2	ASSGEGLAVGELF
few	TRBV25-1	TRBJ2-5	ASSEDWSGQY
many	TRBV6-2/TRBV6-3	TRBJ2-5	ASSPWGETQY
.	TRBV25-1	TRBJ2-2	ASSEYARTPGELF
many	TRBV5-1	TRBJ2-2	ASQGTSNTGELF
.	TRBV12-3/TRBV12-4	TRBJ2-5	ASSVGTGETQY
.	TRBV4-3	TRBJ2-1	ASSLWTYYNEQF
many	TRBV28	TRBJ2-7	ASTPTGTSYEQY
.	TRBV11-2	TRBJ2-1	ASSPLPDLAGTYNEQF
few	TRBV6-5	TRBJ1-2	ASSYSTGYGYT
.	TRBV12-3/TRBV12-4	TRBJ1-4	ASSPHSPGTRGEKLF